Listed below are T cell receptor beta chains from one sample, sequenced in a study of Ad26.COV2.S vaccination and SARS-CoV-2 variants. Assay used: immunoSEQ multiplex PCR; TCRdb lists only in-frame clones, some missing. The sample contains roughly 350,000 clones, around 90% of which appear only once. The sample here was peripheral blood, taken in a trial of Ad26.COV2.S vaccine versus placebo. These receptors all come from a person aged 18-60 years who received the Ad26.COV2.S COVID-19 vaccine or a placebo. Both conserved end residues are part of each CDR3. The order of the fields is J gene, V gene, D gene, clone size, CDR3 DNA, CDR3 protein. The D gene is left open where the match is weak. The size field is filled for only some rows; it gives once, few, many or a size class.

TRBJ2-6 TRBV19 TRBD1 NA TGTGCCAGTAGTGTGCCAAAGGGACAGGCCACGGCTGGAGCCAACGTCCTGACTTTC CASSVPKGQATAGANVLTF
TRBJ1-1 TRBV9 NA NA TGTGCCAGCAGCGCGGGGGACTTAAACGCTTTCTTT CASSAGDLNAFF
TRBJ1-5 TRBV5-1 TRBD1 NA TGCGCCAGCAGCTTGATCCGGGACAGTATTTATGGCAATCAGCCCCAGCATTTT CASSLIRDSIYGNQPQHF
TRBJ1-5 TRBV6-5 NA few TGTGCCAGCAGTTACGGGGGGAGCAATCAGCCCCAGCATTTT CASSYGGSNQPQHF
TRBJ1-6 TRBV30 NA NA TGTGCCTGGAGTTTGCCTCCAAGGAACGGGTATAATTCACCCCTCCACTTT CAWSLPPRNGYNSPLHF
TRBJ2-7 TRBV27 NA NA TGTGCCAGCAGTTCCGGTCGGGGCTACGAGCAGTACTTC CASSSGRGYEQYF
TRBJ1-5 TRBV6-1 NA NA TGTGCCAGCAGTGAAACCGGTCGGGGGGCTGGCAATCAGCCCCAGCATTTT CASSETGRGAGNQPQHF
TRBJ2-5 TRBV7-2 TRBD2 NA TGTGCCAGCAGCCCTGGACTAGCGAGGCCCCAAGAGACCCAGTACTTC CASSPGLARPQETQYF
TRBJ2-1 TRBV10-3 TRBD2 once TGTGCCATCAGTGATGACCGGGGGGGAAATGAGCAGTTCTTC CAISDDRGGNEQFF
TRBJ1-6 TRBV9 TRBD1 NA TGTGCCAGCAGCAATAGAGACAGGGAGCTCCTTTCACCCCTCCACTTT CASSNRDRELLSPLHF
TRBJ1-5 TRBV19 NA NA TGTGCCAGTAGTATAGGGCTAGAGCCCCAGCATTTT CASSIGLEPQHF
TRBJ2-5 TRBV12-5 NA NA TGTGCTAGTGGTTTGGGACAGCCGAACCAAGAGACCCAGTACTTC CASGLGQPNQETQYF
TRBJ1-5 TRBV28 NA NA TGTGCCAGCAGTTTATACAGGGCCAATCAGCCCCAGCATTTT CASSLYRANQPQHF
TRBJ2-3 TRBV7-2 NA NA TGTGCCAGCAGCTTAGGGGGGGGCTTTTCCACAGATACGCAGTATTTT CASSLGGGFSTDTQYF
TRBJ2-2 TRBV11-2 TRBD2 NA TGTGCCAGCAGGGGCGGGGGGTTGAACACCGGGGAGCTGTTTTTT CASRGGGLNTGELFF
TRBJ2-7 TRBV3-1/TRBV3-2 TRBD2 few TGTGCCAGCAGCCACGGGACTAGCGGGGTCTACGAGCAGTACTTC CASSHGTSGVYEQYF
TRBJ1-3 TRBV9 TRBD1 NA TGTGCCAGCAGCGGAGCAGGGGGATCTGGAAACACCATATATTTT CASSGAGGSGNTIYF
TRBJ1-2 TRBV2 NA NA TGTGCCAGCAGCGAAGAGGGGGACGTAGCTAACTATGGCTACACCTTC CASSEEGDVANYGYTF
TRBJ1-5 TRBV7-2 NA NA TGTGCCAGCAGCTTACGGGGAAATCAGCCCCAGCATTTT CASSLRGNQPQHF
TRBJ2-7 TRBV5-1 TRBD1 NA TGCGCCAGCAGCCACGGACAGGGGTTTAGGGTGTCGCCTTACGAGCAGTACTTC CASSHGQGFRVSPYEQYF
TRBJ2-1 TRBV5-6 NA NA TGTGCCAGCAGCTTGGTCCCCAATGAGCAGTTCTTC CASSLVPNEQFF
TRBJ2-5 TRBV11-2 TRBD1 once TGTGCCAGCAGCTCCCCAGGGGGCGTAGAGACCCAGTACTTC CASSSPGGVETQYF
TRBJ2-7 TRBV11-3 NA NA TGTGCCAGCAGCCGACAAGGGTCCTACGAGCAGTACTTC CASSRQGSYEQYF
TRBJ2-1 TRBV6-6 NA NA TGTGCCAGCAGTTTGCTTCCTAGCTCCTACAATGAGCAGTTCTTC CASSLLPSSYNEQFF
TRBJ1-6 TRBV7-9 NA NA TGTGCCAGCAGCCACCCGCGGGGAGGGGTGTCCTATAATTCACCCCTCCACTTT CASSHPRGGVSYNSPLHF
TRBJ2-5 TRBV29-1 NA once TGCAGCGTTGGGGCTTGTAGGGGGCGGGGAGAGACCCAGTACTTC CSVGACRGRGETQYF
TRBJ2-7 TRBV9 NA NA TGTGCCAGCAGCGTCGGGGGACTCCTTTACGAGCAGTACTTC CASSVGGLLYEQYF
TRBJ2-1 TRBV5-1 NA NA TGCGCCAGCAGCTTGGACTACAATGAGCAGTTCTTC CASSLDYNEQFF
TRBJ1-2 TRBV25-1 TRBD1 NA TGTGCCAGCAGTGAATATATGGGGACAGCGGGCTACACCTTC CASSEYMGTAGYTF
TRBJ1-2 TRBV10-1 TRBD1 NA TGCGCCAGCAGTGGGGGTCCGGGACAGGAGGGCTACACCTTC CASSGGPGQEGYTF
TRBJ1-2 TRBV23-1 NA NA TGCGCCAGCCCACCACCCGCGGGCTACACCTTC CASPPPAGYTF
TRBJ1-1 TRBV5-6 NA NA TGTGCCAGCAGCCGGATTCCGGGACCGAGTTCCACTGAAGCTTTCTTT CASSRIPGPSSTEAFF
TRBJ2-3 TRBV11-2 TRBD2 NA TGTGCCAGCAGCCAAAGACTAGCGTCAGATACGCAGTATTTT CASSQRLASDTQYF
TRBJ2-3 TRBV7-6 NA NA TGTGCCAGCAGCTGGTCGGGACCCCAAATACGCACAGATACGCAGTATTTT CASSWSGPQIRTDTQYF
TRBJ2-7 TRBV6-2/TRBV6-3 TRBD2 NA TGTGCCAGCAGCCGGACTAGCGGCTACGAGCAGTACTTC CASSRTSGYEQYF